This T cell receptor (beta chain) was recorded in a study of cytomegalovirus exposure and HLA in healthy donors. It was with 60 Vbeta and 13 Jbeta primers that the PCR ran. Repertoires were generated with immunoSEQ multiplex PCR, while TCRdb's copy carries only in-frame clones and drops some. The table includes 200,000 to 250,000 clones, about 78% detected once. Looked up from germline, CDR1 is SNHLY and CDR2 is FYNNEI. V dropped 0 bases and J dropped 5 bases, with 14 bases sitting between them. The length of the CDR3 is 16 residues. Sequenced sample: PBMCs. The clonotype was recovered from a male donor in good health and CMV-seronegative. The rearrangement links TRBV2 to TRBJ2-1; perhaps TRBD2 as D (6 bases). The CDR3 region is CASSEALRGKHNEQFF. The DNA for the CDR3 is TGTGCCAGCAGTGAAGCGCTTCGGGGGAAACACAATGAGCAGTTCTTC. The whole variable domain, filled in from reference TRBV2 and TRBJ2-1, reads EPEVTQTPSHQVTQMGQEVILRCVPISNHLYFYWYRQILGQKVEFLVSFYNNEISEKSEIFDDQFSVERPDGSNFTLKIRSTKLEDSAMYFCASSEALRGKHNEQFFGPGTRLTVL.